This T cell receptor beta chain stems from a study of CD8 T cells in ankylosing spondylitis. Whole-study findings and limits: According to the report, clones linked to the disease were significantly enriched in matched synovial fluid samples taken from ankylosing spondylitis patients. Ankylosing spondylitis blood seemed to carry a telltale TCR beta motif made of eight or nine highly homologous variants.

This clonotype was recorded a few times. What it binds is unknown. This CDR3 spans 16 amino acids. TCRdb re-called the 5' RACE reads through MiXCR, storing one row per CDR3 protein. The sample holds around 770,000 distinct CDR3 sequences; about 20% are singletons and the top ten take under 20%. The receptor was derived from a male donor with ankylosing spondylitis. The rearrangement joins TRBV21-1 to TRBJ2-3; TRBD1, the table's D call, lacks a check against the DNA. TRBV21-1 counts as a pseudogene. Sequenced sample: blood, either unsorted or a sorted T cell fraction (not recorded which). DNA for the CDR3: TGTGCCAGCAGCCAGTTCCCGGGACAGAACACAGATACGCAGTATTTT. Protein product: CASSQFPGQNTDTQYF.